This is a list of T cell receptor beta chains from one sample in a study of T cell changes during pregnancy in multiple sclerosis. The repertoire was sequenced with immunoSEQ multiplex PCR; TCRdb's copy has only in-frame clones and lacks some. The data hold approximately 50,000 clones, with roughly nine tenths observed a single time. Sequenced here: CD8+ T cells from peripheral blood mononuclear cells, sampled after pregnancy. These receptors were collected from a female donor with multiple sclerosis, enrolled in a pregnancy study. Both conserved end residues are part of each CDR3.

j_call: TRBJ1-1; v_call: TRBV6-1; cdr3_aa: CASSEALEGLNTEAFF
j_call: TRBJ2-7; v_call: TRBV7-9; cdr3_aa: CASSSTPGQGIHEQYF
j_call: TRBJ2-2; v_call: TRBV30; cdr3_aa: CACPDRGAGELFF
j_call: TRBJ1-2; v_call: TRBV7-4; cdr3_aa: CARGGEGQCGPYGYTF
j_call: TRBJ2-7; v_call: TRBV5-1; cdr3_aa: CASSILGGEQYF
j_call: TRBJ2-1; v_call: TRBV5-6; cdr3_aa: CASSTSGAGYNEQFF
j_call: TRBJ2-7; v_call: TRBV29-1; cdr3_aa: CSVVVGSAYEQYF
j_call: TRBJ2-7; v_call: TRBV30; cdr3_aa: CAWRDGRRTEFYYEQYF
j_call: TRBJ1-5; v_call: TRBV30; cdr3_aa: CAWSPSDTLSNQPQHF
j_call: TRBJ2-6; v_call: TRBV5-5; cdr3_aa: CASSPSDRRANVLTF
j_call: TRBJ2-3; v_call: TRBV18; cdr3_aa: CASSPEGRTDTQYF
j_call: TRBJ1-6; v_call: TRBV13; cdr3_aa: CASSLIRGLISENNSPLHF
j_call: TRBJ1-4; v_call: TRBV4-2; cdr3_aa: CASSQDLDRGPTNEKLFF
j_call: TRBJ2-6; v_call: TRBV30; cdr3_aa: CAWSVWRQGANVLTF
j_call: TRBJ2-7; v_call: TRBV7-8; cdr3_aa: CASSSPSGTAYEQYF
j_call: TRBJ1-1; v_call: TRBV19; cdr3_aa: CASSQGSTEAFF
j_call: TRBJ2-3; v_call: TRBV29-1; cdr3_aa: CSANRVVLTEDTQYF
j_call: TRBJ1-4; v_call: TRBV19; cdr3_aa: CASSMGLDGRKFF
j_call: TRBJ2-3; v_call: TRBV5-1; cdr3_aa: CASRGAADTQYF
j_call: TRBJ1-6; v_call: TRBV4-1; cdr3_aa: CASSQVTGPGNSPLHF
j_call: TRBJ2-6; v_call: TRBV9; cdr3_aa: CASSDPAGGQAGANVLTF